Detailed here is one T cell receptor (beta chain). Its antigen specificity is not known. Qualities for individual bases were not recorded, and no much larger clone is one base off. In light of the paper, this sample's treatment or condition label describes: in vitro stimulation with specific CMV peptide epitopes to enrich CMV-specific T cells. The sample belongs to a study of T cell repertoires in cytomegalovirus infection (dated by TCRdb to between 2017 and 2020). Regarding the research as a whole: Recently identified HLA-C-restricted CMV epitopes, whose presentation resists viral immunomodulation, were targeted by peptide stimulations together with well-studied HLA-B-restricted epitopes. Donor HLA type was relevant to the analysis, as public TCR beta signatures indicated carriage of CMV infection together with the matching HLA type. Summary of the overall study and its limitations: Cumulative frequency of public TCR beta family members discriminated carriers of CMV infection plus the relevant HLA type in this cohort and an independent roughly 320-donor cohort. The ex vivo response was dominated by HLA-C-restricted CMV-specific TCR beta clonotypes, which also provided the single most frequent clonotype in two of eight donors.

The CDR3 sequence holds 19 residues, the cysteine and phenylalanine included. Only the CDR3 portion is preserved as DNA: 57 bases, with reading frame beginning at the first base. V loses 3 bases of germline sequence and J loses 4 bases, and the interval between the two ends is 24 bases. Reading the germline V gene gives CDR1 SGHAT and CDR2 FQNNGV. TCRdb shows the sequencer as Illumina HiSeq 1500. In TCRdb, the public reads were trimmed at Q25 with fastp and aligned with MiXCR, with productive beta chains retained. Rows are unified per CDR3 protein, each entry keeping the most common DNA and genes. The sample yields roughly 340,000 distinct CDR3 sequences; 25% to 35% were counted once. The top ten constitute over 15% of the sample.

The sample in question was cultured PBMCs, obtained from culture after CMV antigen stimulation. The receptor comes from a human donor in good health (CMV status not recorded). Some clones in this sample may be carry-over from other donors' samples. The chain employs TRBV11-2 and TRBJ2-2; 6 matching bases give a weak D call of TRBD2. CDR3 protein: CASSFWFRGIRSGTGELFF. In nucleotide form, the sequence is TGTGCCAGCAGCTTTTGGTTCCGGGGGATCCGATCAGGCACCGGGGAGCTGTTTTTT.